What follows is one T cell receptor (beta chain) and its context. Its antigen is currently unknown. The data derive from a study of CD8+ T cells in alopecia areata. Study-wide results and limits: Sequence data from scalp samples additionally include resident alphabeta T cells of normal skin.

Extracted RNA was reverse transcribed, and the resulting cDNA served as sequencing template. Generated by immunoSEQ multiplex PCR, the TCRdb table keeps only in-frame clones and is missing some. Among about 110,000 clones listed, approximately 59% were seen once. CDR1 and CDR2 from the germline V gene are SGHDT and YYEEEE. The CDR3 sequence is 11 residues long. The ends were cut back, 3 bases at V and 8 bases at J, with 6 bases in the middle. The J gene is TRBJ2-1, the V gene TRBV5-6; D call uncertain. Sequences were obtained from CD8+ T cells sorted from blood. The sequence came from a human donor in good health. The CDR3, as DNA: TGTGCCAGCAGCTACGGATATGAGCAGTTCTTC. It specifies CASSYGYEQFF. Full variable domain (outside the CDR3, taken from reference TRBV5-6 and TRBJ2-1): DAGVTQSPTHLIKTRGQQVTLRCSPKSGHDTVSWYQQALGQGPQFIFQYYEEEERQRGNFPDRFSGHQFPNYSSELNVNALLLGDSALYLCASSYGYEQFFGPGTRLTVL.